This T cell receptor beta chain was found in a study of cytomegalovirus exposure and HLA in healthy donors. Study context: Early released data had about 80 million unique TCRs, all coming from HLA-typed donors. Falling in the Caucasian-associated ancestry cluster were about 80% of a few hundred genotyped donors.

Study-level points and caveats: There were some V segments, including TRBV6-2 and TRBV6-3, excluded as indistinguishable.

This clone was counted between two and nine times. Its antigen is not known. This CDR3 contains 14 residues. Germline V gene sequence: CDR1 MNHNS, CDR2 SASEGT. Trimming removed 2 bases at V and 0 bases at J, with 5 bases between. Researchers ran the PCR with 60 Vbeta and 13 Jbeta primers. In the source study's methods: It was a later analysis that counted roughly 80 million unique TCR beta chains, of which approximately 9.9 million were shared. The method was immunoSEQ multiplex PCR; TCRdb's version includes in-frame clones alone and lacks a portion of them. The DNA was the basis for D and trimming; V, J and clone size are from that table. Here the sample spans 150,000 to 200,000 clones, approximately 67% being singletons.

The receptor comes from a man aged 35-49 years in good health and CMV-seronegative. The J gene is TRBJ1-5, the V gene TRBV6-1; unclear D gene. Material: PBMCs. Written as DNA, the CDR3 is TGTGCCAGCAGTGAATCGGGTAGCAATCAGCCCCAGCATTTT. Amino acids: CASSESGSNQPQHF.